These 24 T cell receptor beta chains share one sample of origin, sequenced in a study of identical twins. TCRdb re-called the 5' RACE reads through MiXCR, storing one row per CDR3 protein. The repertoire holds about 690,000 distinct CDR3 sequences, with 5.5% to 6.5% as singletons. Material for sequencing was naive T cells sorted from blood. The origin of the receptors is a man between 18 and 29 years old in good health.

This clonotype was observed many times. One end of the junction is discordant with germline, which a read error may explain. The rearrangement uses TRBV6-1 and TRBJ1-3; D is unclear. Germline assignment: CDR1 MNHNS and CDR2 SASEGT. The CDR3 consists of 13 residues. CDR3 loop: CAIGKAPGNTTYF. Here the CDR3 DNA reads TGTGCCATAGGAAAAGCACCTGGAAACACCACATATTTT.

CDR3 sequence: CASSLQVAMDEQFF. In DNA form, the CDR3 reads TGTGCCAGCAGCTTGCAGGTAGCAATGGATGAGCAGTTCTTC. V is TRBV11-1 and J is TRBJ2-1; D is unclear. Germline V lookup: CDR1 SGHAT, CDR2 FQDESV (reference sequence). V lost 3 bases to trimming and J lost 8 bases, with 14 bases between them. This CDR3 has 14 amino acids.

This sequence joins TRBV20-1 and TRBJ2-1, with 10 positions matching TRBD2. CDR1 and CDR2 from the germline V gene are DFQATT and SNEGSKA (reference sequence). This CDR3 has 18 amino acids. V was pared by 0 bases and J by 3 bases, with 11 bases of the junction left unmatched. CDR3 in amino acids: CSARETPPSGSIYNEQFF. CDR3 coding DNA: TGCAGTGCTAGAGAGACGCCCCCTAGCGGGAGTATCTACAATGAGCAGTTCTTC.

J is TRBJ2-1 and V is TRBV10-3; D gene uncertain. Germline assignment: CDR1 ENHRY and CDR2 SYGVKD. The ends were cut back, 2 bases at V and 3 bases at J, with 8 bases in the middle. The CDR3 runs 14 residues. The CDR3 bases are TGTGCCATCAGTGAGCCGACGGACTACAATGAGCAGTTCTTC. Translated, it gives CAISEPTDYNEQFF.

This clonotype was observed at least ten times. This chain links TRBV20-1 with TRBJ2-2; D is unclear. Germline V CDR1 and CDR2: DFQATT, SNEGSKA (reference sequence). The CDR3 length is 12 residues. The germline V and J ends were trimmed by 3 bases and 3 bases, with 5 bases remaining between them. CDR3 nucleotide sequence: TGCAGTGCTAGCCGAGACACCGGGGAGCTGTTTTTT. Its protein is CSASRDTGELFF.

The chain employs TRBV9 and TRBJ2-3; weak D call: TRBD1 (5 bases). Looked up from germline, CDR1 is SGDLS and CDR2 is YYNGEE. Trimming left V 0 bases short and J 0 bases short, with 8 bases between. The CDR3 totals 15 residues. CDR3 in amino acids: CASSVAGQSTDTQYF. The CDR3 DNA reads TGTGCCAGCAGCGTAGCAGGGCAGAGCACAGATACGCAGTATTTT.

CDR3 DNA sequence: TGTGCCAGCAGCTTTGGGGGGAGCTCCTATAATTCACCCCTCCACTTT. It yields the protein CASSFGGSSYNSPLHF. The chain links TRBV7-6 to TRBJ1-6, with D perhaps matching TRBD1 (5 bases). Germline V gene data show CDR1 as SGHVS and CDR2 as FNYEAQ. The length of the CDR3 is 16 residues. Trimming shortened V by 3 bases and J by 0 bases, and 9 bases separated the two germline ends.

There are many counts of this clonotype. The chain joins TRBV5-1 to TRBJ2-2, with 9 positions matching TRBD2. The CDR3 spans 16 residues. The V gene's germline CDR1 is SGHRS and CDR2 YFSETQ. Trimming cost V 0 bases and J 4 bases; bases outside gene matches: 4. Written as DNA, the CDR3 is TGCGCCAGCAGCTTGGGACTAGCGGAGATCACCGGGGAGCTGTTTTTT. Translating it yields CASSLGLAEITGELFF.

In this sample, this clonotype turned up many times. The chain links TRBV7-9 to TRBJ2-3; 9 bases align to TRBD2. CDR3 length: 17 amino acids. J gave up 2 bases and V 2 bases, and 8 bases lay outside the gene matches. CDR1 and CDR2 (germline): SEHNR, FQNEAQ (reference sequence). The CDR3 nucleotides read TGTGCCAGCAGCTTACGCCGGCGGGAGGGCAACACAGATACGCAGTATTTT. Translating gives CASSLRRREGNTDTQYF.

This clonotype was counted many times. The CDR3 DNA is TGTGCCAGCTTGAAAAGCGCCAAGTTAAGCTACAATGAGCAGTTCTTC. Its translation: CASLKSAKLSYNEQFF. The rearrangement uses TRBV7-9 and TRBJ2-1; D is unclear. The CDR3 has 16 amino acids. Germline CDR1 is SEHNR and CDR2 is FQNEAQ (reference sequence). V lost 8 bases, J lost 3 bases, and 20 bases lay in between.

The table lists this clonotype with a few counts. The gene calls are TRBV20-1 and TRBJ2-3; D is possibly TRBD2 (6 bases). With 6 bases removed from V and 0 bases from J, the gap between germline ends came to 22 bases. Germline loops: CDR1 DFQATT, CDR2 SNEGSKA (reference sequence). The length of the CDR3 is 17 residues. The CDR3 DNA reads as TGCAGTGCCAACCTTGGAGGAGCGGGCCTTAGCACAGATACGCAGTATTTT. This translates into CSANLGGAGLSTDTQYF.

The CDR3 DNA sequence: TGTGCCAGTAGTATAGTGTCTAGCGGGGGGGGTGAGCAGTTCTTC. Encoded protein: CASSIVSSGGGEQFF. This chain connects TRBV19 to TRBJ2-1; 12 positions match TRBD2. The germline CDR1 and CDR2 sequences are LNHDA and SQIVND (reference sequence). CDR3 length equals 15 residues. V lost 1 base to trimming and J lost 9 bases; unmatched junction nucleotides: 4.

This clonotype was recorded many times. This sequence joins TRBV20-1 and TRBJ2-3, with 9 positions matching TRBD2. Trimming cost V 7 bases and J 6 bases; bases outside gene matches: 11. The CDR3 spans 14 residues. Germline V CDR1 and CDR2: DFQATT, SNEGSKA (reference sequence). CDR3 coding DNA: TGCAGTGTTAGCGGGAGTTACCCGGGGGATACGCAGTATTTT. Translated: CSVSGSYPGDTQYF.

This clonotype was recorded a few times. The chain's CDR3 is CASSSPLGGETQYF. The CDR3 coding sequence is TGTGCCAGCAGTTCGCCCCTTGGCGGAGAGACCCAGTACTTC. The chain has TRBV5-6 and TRBJ2-5, with no clear D. Germline loops: CDR1 SGHDT, CDR2 YYEEEE. Trimming removed 5 bases from V and 4 bases from J, with 15 bases in between. This CDR3 region has 14 residues. Full variable domain (missing parts from reference TRBV5-6 and TRBJ2-5): DAGVTQSPTHLIKTRGQQVTLRCSPKSGHDTVSWYQQALGQGPQFIFQYYEEEERQRGNFPDRFSGHQFPNYSSELNVNALLLGDSALYLCASSSPLGGETQYFGPGTRLLVL.

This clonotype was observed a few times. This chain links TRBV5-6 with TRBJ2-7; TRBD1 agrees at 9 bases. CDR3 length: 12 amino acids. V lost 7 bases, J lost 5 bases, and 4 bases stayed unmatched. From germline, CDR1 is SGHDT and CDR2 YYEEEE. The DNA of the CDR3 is TGTGCCAGCTTGACAGGGGGAAACGAGCAGTACTTC. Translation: CASLTGGNEQYF.

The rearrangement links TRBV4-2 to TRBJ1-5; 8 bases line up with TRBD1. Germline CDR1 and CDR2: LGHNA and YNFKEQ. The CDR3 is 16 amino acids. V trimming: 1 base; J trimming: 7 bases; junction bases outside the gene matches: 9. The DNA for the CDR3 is TGTGCCAGCAGCCAAGGAGGTTCAGGGGGCATGCAGCCCCAGCATTTT. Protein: CASSQGGSGGMQPQHF.

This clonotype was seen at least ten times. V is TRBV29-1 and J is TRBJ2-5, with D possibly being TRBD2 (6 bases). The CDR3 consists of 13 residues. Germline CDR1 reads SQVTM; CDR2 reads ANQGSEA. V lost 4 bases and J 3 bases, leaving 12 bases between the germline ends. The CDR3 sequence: CSVAGTVKETQYF. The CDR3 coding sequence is TGCAGCGTTGCCGGGACTGTGAAAGAGACCCAGTACTTC.

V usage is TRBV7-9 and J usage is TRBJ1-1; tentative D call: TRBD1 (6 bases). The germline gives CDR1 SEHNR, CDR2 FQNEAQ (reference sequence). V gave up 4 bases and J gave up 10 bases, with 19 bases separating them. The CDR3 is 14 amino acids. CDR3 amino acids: CASSSRTVREVAFF. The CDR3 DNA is TGTGCCAGCAGCTCCCGGACAGTTCGTGAGGTAGCTTTCTTT.

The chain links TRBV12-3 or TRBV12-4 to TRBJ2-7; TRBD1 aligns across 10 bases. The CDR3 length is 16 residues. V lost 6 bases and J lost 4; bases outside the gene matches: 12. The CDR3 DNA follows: TGTGCCAGCAGCCCCACACCCGGGACAGGGGCATACGAGCAGTACTTC. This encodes CASSPTPGTGAYEQYF.

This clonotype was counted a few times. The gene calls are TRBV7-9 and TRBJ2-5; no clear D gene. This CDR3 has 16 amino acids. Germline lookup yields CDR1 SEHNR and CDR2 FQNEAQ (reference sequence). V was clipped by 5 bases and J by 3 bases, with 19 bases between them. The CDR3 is CASSAPSWANKETQYF. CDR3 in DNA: TGTGCCAGCAGCGCACCCTCATGGGCGAATAAAGAGACCCAGTACTTC.

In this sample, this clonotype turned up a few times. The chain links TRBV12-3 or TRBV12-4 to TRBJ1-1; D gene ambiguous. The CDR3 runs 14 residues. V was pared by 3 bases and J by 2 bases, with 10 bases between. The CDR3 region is CASSLKGRNTEAFF. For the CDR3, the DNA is TGTGCCAGCAGTTTGAAGGGAAGAAACACTGAAGCTTTCTTT.

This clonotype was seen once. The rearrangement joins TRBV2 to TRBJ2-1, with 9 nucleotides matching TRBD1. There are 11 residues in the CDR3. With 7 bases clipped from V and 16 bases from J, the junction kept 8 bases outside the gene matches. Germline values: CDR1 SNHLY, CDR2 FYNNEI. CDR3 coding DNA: TGTGCCAGCACCTACGACAGGGGGGTCTTCTTC. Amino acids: CASTYDRGVFF. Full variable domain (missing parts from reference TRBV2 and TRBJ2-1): EPEVTQTPSHQVTQMGQEVILRCVPISNHLYFYWYRQILGQKVEFLVSFYNNEISEKSEIFDDQFSVERPDGSNFTLKIRSTKLEDSAMYFCASTYDRGVFFGPGTRLTVL.

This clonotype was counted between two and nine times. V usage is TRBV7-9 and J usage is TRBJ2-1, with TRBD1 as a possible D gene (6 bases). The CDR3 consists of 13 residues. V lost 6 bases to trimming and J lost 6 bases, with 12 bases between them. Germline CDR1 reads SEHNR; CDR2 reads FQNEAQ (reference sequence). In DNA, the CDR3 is TGTGCCAGCAGACCAAAAGGGGGCAATGAGCAGTTCTTC. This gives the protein CASRPKGGNEQFF.

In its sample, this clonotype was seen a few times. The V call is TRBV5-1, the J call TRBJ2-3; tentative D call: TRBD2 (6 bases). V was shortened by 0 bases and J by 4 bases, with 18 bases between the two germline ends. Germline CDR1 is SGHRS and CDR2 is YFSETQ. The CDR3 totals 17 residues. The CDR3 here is CASSLELPGVGADTQYF. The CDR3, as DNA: TGCGCCAGCAGCTTGGAGCTGCCGGGAGTTGGTGCAGATACGCAGTATTTT.